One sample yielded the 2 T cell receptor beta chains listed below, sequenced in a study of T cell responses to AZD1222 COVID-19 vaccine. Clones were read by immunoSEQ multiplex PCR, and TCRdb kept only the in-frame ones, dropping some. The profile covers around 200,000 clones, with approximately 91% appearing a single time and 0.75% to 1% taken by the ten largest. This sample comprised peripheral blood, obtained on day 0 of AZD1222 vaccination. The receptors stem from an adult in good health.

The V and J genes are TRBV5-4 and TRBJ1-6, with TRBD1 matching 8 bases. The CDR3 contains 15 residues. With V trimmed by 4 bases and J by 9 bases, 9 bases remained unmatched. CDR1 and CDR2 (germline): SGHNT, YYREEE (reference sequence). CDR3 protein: CASSGGGQVGSPLHF. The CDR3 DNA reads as TGTGCCAGCAGCGGGGGGGGACAGGTGGGTTCACCCCTCCACTTT.

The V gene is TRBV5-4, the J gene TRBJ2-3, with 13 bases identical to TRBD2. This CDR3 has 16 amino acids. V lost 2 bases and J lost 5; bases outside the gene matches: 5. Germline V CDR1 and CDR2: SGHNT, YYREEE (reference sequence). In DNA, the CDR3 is TGTGCCAGCAGCTTTGAACTAGCGGGAGGGAGAGATACGCAGTATTTT. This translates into CASSFELAGGRDTQYF.